This T cell receptor (beta chain) appears in the sequencing data of a study of cytomegalovirus exposure and HLA in healthy donors. Study at large: Genetic ancestry analysis placed approximately 79% of the approximately 390 donors that were genotyped in the Caucasian-associated cluster. Regarding the study as a whole: Presence/absence analyses assumed roughly uniform sequencing depth across donors.

V lost 0 bases, J lost 3 bases, and 7 bases lay in between. The germline gives CDR1 SGHRS, CDR2 YFSETQ. The CDR3 contains 13 residues. The PCR had 60 Vbeta and 13 Jbeta primers. Profiled with immunoSEQ multiplex PCR; TCRdb holds only in-frame clones, not every one. The profile shows more than 100,000 clones, 79% of them singletons. Details on this clone: The antigen is unknown.

The clonotype comes from a man aged 45-65 years in good health and CMV-seropositive. This chain joins TRBV5-1 and TRBJ2-7; the D is unclear. The sequenced material came from PBMCs. CDR3 region: CASSLDRNYEQYF. The CDR3, as DNA: TGCGCCAGCAGCTTGGACAGAAACTACGAGCAGTACTTC.